One and the same sample provided the 5 T cell receptor beta chains below, sequenced in a study of Graves' ophthalmopathy and Graves' hyperthyroidism. Amplification targeted the TCR beta CDR3 regions, with RNA transcripts as the source material. First-round RT-PCR relied on HTBI primers, and a second-round multiplex PCR came next. TCRdb reprocessed the multiplex PCR reads via MiXCR and lists one record per CDR3 protein. The table shows 350,000 to 400,000 distinct CDR3 sequences, with about a sixth occurring only once. The sequenced material came from peripheral blood. The receptors originated from a woman aged 18-29 years with Graves' ophthalmopathy.

The genes are TRBV11-2 and TRBJ2-7; D may be TRBD2 (6 bases). With 4 bases removed from V and 0 bases from J, the gap between germline ends came to 25 bases. Germline V gene data show CDR1 as SGHAT and CDR2 as FQNNGV. The CDR3 extends over 19 amino acids. CDR3 coding DNA: TGTGCCAGCAGCTCCCAACCGTTCGGTGAGCGGGTTAGCTCCTACGAGCAGTACTTC. This encodes CASSSQPFGERVSSYEQYF.

This clonotype was counted ten times or more. This rearrangement joins TRBV7-2 to TRBJ1-3; D not resolved. Trimming stripped 3 bases from V and 1 base from J, with 13 bases between. This CDR3 contains 16 residues. Germline loops: CDR1 SGHTA, CDR2 FQGNSA. The CDR3: CASSFHAGVSGNTIYF. The CDR3 coding sequence is TGTGCCAGCAGCTTTCACGCAGGAGTATCTGGAAACACCATATATTTT.

Many counts were recorded for this clonotype. J is TRBJ2-5 and V is TRBV20-1; TRBD2 is a possible D gene (6 bases). The CDR3 runs 13 residues. With 6 bases removed from V and 2 bases from J, the gap between germline ends came to 13 bases. Germline V gives CDR1 DFQATT, CDR2 SNEGSKA (reference sequence). CDR3 nucleotide sequence: TGCAGTGCCGCGGGACGGAGACAAGAGACCCAGTACTTC. Protein: CSAAGRRQETQYF.

This clonotype has ten or more counts. The V and J genes are TRBV6-5 and TRBJ1-1, with a weak D call TRBD1 (5 bases). Trimming pared 3 bases from V and 4 bases from J, leaving 15 bases between. Germline CDR1 reads MNHEY; CDR2 reads SVGAGI. The CDR3 extends over 15 amino acids. CDR3 DNA: TGTGCCAGCAGTTATTTCGTCTCGGGGGGCACTGAAGCTTTCTTT. This encodes CASSYFVSGGTEAFF.

This clonotype came up many times. V is TRBV14 and J is TRBJ2-7; D is undetermined. Looked up from germline, CDR1 is SGHDN and CDR2 is FVKESK. Trimming took off 1 base at V and 4 bases at J, with 5 bases between the two ends. The CDR3 loop spans 12 amino acids. CDR3 amino acids: CASSQVGYEQYF. CDR3 DNA: TGTGCCAGCAGCCAAGTGGGTTACGAGCAGTACTTC.